These 17 T cell receptor beta chains originate from one sample sequenced in a study of shared clonotypes between healthy human individuals. Measured with immunoSEQ multiplex PCR; TCRdb has only the in-frame clones, and not every one. This sample carries around 510,000 clones, around 78% of them seen once, and the ten largest clones take about 11%. The source material was PBMCs. The receptors were sampled from a woman aged 35 to 49 in good health. Some clones in this sample may be carry-over from other donors' samples.

The chain employs TRBV18 and TRBJ1-4; 8 bases agree with TRBD1. The CDR3 is made up of 16 amino acids. J gave up 4 bases and V 1 base, and 5 bases lay outside the gene matches. Germline CDR1 KGHSH, CDR2 LQKENI. The CDR3 reads CASSPRQGSNNEKLFF. CDR3 sequence (DNA): TGTGCCAGCTCACCACGACAGGGGTCAAATAATGAAAAACTGTTTTTT.

The chain has TRBV28 and TRBJ2-5, with TRBD1 matching 11 bases. Unmatched junction bases numbered 10, after V lost 5 bases and J lost 5 bases. Germline lookup yields CDR1 MDHEN and CDR2 SYDVKM. The CDR3 is made up of 16 amino acids. The CDR3 spells CASSGKDRGLGETQYF. CDR3 bases: TGTGCCAGCAGTGGGAAGGACAGGGGGCTTGGGGAGACCCAGTACTTC.

The V gene is TRBV28, the J gene TRBJ2-7; D is perhaps TRBD1 (6 bases). Trimming stripped 1 base from V and 4 bases from J, with 11 bases between. The CDR3 sequence is 14 residues long. Per germline, CDR1 MDHEN and CDR2 SYDVKM. The CDR3 reads CASSLFTGTYEQYF. For the CDR3, the DNA is TGTGCCAGCAGTTTATTTACAGGGACATACGAGCAGTACTTC.

The CDR3 DNA reads as TGTGCCAGCAGTCCGACTAGCGGGAGGTACGAGCAGTACTTC. This gives the protein CASSPTSGRYEQYF. The J gene is TRBJ2-7, the V gene TRBV2; the match to TRBD2 covers 13 bases. There are 14 residues in the CDR3. J gave up 4 bases and V 5 bases, and 2 bases lay outside the gene matches. The V gene's germline CDR1 is SNHLY and CDR2 FYNNEI.

V usage is TRBV9 and J usage is TRBJ1-2; 8 positions match TRBD1. In germline, CDR1 is SGDLS, CDR2 YYNGEE. V was clipped by 2 bases and J by 0 bases; unmatched bases: 6. The CDR3 extends over 16 amino acids. The CDR3: CASSVHGTGANYGYTF. DNA for the CDR3: TGTGCCAGCAGCGTCCATGGGACAGGCGCTAACTATGGCTACACCTTC. Together with reference TRBV9 and TRBJ1-2, the CDR3 gives the full variable domain: DSGVTQTPKHLITATGQRVTLRCSPRSGDLSVYWYQQSLDQGLQFLIQYYNGEERAKGNILERFSAQQFPDLHSELNLSSLELGDSALYFCASSVHGTGANYGYTFGSGTRLTVV.

The rearrangement links TRBV6-6 to TRBJ2-3, with unresolved D. Trimming pared 10 bases from V and 0 bases from J, leaving 11 bases between. The CDR3 loop spans 13 amino acids. Germline V gene lookup returns CDR1 MNHNY and CDR2 SVGAGI (reference sequence). The CDR3: CATREASTDTQYF. CDR3 in DNA: TGTGCCACCCGTGAGGCTAGCACAGATACGCAGTATTTT.

V is TRBV13 and J is TRBJ2-3; no definite D call. Germline CDR1 is PRHDT and CDR2 is FYEKMQ (reference sequence). CDR3 length: 14 amino acids. Trimming took off 2 bases at V and 4 bases at J, with 10 bases between the two ends. The CDR3 protein is CASSLRAHADTQYF. CDR3 coding DNA: TGTGCCAGCAGCTTAAGAGCTCACGCAGATACGCAGTATTTT.

The chain has TRBV7-9 and TRBJ2-1; 12 nucleotides agree with TRBD2. Germline-derived CDR1 and CDR2 are SEHNR and FQNEAQ (reference sequence). Losses at the gene ends were 2 bases for V and 5 bases for J; bases not matched to a gene: 4. This CDR3 spans 16 amino acids. The CDR3 coding sequence is TGTGCCAGCAGCTTACCTAGCGGGAGGGCCGACAATGAGCAGTTCTTC. It specifies CASSLPSGRADNEQFF.

The rearrangement joins TRBV18 to TRBJ1-3, with unresolved D. The V end was cut by 4 bases, the J end by 0 bases, with 10 bases between. Germline lookup yields CDR1 KGHSH and CDR2 LQKENI. The CDR3 extends over 15 amino acids. The CDR3 loop is CASSRTVISGNTIYF. For the CDR3, the DNA is TGTGCCAGCTCACGGACGGTCATCTCTGGAAACACCATATATTTT.

The chain links TRBV5-1 to TRBJ2-2, with 11 bases that match TRBD2. CDR1 is SGHRS and CDR2 is YFSETQ in the germline V gene. This CDR3 is 17 amino acids long. V lost 0 bases and J lost 6; bases outside the gene matches: 7. In nucleotides, the CDR3 is TGCGCCAGCAGCTTGGACGTAGCGGGAGGGCCCTCCGGGGAGCTGTTTTTT. This encodes CASSLDVAGGPSGELFF.

The CDR3 sequence: CAWSRGTGGVYEQYF. The DNA for the CDR3 is TGTGCCTGGTCAAGAGGGACAGGGGGTGTGTACGAGCAGTACTTC. The chain links TRBV30 to TRBJ2-7; 11 nucleotides align to TRBD1. V gave up 5 bases and J gave up 4 bases; unmatched junction bases: 10. Germline V gene data show CDR1 as GTSNPN and CDR2 as SVGIG (reference sequence). The CDR3 loop spans 15 amino acids.

As for this clone: Since a much larger clone is just one base distant, this may be a read error. This chain links TRBV5-1 with TRBJ2-1, with 10 bases fitting TRBD2. The CDR3 totals 17 residues. The germline CDR1 and CDR2 sequences are SGHRS and YFSETQ. CDR3 DNA: TGCGCCAGCAGCTTGGAGGCTAGCGGGAGTAGCTACAATGAGCGGTTCTTC. This codes for CASSLEASGSSYNERFF.

DNA for the CDR3: TGTGCCAGCAGTCCTAGCGGGAGGGATAGCGAGCAGTACTTC. This codes for CASSPSGRDSEQYF. This chain connects TRBV28 to TRBJ2-7; 12 positions agree with TRBD2. The V gene end was trimmed by 5 bases and the J gene end by 6 bases; junction bases not matched to a gene: 5. The germline CDR1 and CDR2 sequences are MDHEN and SYDVKM. The CDR3 length is 14 residues.

The chain has TRBV10-3 and TRBJ2-2, with a tentative D call TRBD2 (5 bases). CDR3 length equals 14 residues. CDR1 is ENHRY and CDR2 is SYGVKD in the germline V gene. The V and J ends lost 3 bases and 5 bases respectively, with 10 bases between them. The CDR3 coding sequence is TGTGCCATCAGTGAAAGGCCGGGGACCGGGGAGCTGTTTTTT. Translation gives CAISERPGTGELFF.

Details on this clone: Additional DNA sequences in this sample encode the identical CDR3. This chain links TRBV2 with TRBJ2-7; 9 bases agree with TRBD1. The CDR3 is 15 amino acids. V lost 6 bases to trimming and J lost 0 bases; unmatched junction nucleotides: 6. Germline assignment: CDR1 SNHLY and CDR2 FYNNEI. CDR3 DNA sequence: TGTGCCAGCAGGTTGACAGGGGGAAGCTCCTACGAGCAGTACTTC. Its protein is CASRLTGGSSYEQYF.

This chain joins TRBV7-9 and TRBJ2-6, with D hard to call. CDR1 is SEHNR, CDR2 FQNEAQ, per germline (reference sequence). The CDR3 is made up of 16 amino acids. Trimming stripped 1 base from V and 4 bases from J, with 11 bases between. For the CDR3, the DNA is TGTGCCAGCAGCTTAGGGCCAGTGCGGGGGGCCAACGTCCTGACTTTC. This encodes CASSLGPVRGANVLTF.

This clone has only one observation. The genes are TRBV29-1 and TRBJ2-7; D ambiguous. Germline CDR1 is SQVTM and CDR2 is ANQGSEA. The CDR3 contains 13 residues. The V end was cut by 3 bases, the J end by 3 bases, with 12 bases between. CDR3 amino acids: CSVESTGRYEQYF. CDR3 coding DNA: TGCAGCGTTGAGAGTACTGGGCGCTACGAGCAGTACTTC.